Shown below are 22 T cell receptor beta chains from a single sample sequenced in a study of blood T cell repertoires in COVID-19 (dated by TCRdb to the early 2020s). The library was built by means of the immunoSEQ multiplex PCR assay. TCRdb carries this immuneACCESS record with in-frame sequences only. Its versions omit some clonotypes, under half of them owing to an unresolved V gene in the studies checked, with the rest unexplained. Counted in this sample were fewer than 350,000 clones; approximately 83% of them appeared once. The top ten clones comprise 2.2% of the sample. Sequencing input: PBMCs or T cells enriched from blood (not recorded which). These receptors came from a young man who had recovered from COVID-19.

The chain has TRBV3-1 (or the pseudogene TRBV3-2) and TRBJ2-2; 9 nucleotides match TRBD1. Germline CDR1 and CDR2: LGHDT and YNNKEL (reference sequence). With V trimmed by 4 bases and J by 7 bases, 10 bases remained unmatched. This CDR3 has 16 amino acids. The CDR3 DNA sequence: TGTGCCAGCAGCCCCTCCTGGACAGGGGAAGGCGGGGAGCTGTTTTTT. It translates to CASSPSWTGEGGELFF.

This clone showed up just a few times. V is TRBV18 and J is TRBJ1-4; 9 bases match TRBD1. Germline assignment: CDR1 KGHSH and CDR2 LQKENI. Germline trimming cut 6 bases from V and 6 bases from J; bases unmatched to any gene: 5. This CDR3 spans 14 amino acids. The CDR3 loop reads CASSGTGRDEKLFF. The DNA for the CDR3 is TGTGCCAGCTCTGGGACAGGGCGGGATGAAAAACTGTTTTTT.

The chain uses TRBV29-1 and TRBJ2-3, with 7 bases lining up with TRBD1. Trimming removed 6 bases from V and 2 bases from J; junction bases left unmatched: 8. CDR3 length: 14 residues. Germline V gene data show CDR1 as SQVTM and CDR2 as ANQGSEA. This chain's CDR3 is CSVSGGRHTDTQYF. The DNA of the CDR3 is TGCAGCGTGTCAGGGGGAAGGCACACAGATACGCAGTATTTT.

The chain's CDR3 is CASWGDGEKLFF. Here the CDR3 DNA reads TGTGCCAGCTGGGGGGATGGGGAAAAACTGTTTTTT. The V gene is TRBV21-1, the J gene TRBJ1-4. TRBV21-1 is designated a pseudogene. The CDR3 spans 12 residues.

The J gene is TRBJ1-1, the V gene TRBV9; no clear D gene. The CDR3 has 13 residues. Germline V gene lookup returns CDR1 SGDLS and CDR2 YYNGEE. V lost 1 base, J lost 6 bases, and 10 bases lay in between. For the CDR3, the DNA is TGTGCCAGCAGCGTAAGCACGTCGGCTGAAGCTTTCTTT. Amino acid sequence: CASSVSTSAEAFF.

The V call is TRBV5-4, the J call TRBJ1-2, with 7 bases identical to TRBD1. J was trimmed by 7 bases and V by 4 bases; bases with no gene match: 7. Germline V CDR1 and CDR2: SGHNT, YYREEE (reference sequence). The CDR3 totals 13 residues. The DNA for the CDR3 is TGTGCCAGCAGCCTACAGGGGTATCTTGGCTACACCTTC. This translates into CASSLQGYLGYTF. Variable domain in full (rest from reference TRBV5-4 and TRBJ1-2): ETGVTQSPTHLIKTRGQQVTLRCSSQSGHNTVSWYQQALGQGPQFIFQYYREEENGRGNFPPRFSGLQFPNYSSELNVNALELDDSALYLCASSLQGYLGYTFGSGTRLTVV.

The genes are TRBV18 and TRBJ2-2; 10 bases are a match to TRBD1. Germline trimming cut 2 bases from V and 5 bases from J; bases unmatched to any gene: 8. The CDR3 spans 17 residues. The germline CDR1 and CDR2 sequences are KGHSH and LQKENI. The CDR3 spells CASSPRQGARSTGELFF. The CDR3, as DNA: TGTGCCAGCTCACCAAGACAGGGGGCGCGTTCTACCGGGGAGCTGTTTTTT. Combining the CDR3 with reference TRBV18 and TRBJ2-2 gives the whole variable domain NAGVMQNPRHLVRRRGQEARLRCSPMKGHSHVYWYRQLPEEGLKFMVYLQKENIIDESGMPKERFSAEFPKEGPSILRIQQVVRGDSAAYFCASSPRQGARSTGELFFGEGSRLTVL.

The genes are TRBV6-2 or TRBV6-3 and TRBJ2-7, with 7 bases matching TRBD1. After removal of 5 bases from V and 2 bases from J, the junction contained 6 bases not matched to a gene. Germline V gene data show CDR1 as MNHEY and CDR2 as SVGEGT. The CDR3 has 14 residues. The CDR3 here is CASSRTGLTYEQYF. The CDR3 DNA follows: TGTGCCAGCAGTAGGACAGGACTCACCTACGAGCAGTACTTC.

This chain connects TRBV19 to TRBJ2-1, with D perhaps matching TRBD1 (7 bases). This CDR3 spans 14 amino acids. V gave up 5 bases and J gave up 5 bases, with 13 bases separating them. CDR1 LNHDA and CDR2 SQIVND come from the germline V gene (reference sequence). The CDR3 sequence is CASSADREDNEQFF. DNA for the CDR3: TGTGCCAGTAGTGCTGACAGGGAGGACAATGAGCAGTTCTTC.

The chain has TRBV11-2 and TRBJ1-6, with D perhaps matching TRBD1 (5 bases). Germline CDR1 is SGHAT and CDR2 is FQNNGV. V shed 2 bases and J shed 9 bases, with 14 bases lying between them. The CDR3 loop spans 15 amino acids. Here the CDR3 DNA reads TGTGCCAGCAGCTTATCAGGGCTATCGGGTTCACCCCTCCACTTT. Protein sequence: CASSLSGLSGSPLHF.

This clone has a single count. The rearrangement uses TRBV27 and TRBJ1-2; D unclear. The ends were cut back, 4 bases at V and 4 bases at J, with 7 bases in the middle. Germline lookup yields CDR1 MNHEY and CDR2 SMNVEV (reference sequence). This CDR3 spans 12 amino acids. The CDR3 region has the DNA TGTGCCAGCAGTTCGTCCGGCTATGGCTACACCTTC. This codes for CASSSSGYGYTF.

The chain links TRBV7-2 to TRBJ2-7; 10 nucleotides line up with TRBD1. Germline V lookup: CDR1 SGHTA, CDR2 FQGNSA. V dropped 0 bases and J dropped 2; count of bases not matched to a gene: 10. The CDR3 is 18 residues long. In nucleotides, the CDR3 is TGTGCCAGCAGCTTAGCGGGACAGGGGAGCGGGCCTACCTACGAGCAGTACTTC. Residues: CASSLAGQGSGPTYEQYF.

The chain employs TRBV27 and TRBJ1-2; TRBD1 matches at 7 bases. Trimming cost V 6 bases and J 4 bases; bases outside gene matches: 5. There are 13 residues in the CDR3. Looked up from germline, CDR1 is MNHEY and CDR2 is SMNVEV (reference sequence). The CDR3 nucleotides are TGTGCCAGCAGCCAGACAGGGAGCTATGGCTACACCTTC. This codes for CASSQTGSYGYTF.

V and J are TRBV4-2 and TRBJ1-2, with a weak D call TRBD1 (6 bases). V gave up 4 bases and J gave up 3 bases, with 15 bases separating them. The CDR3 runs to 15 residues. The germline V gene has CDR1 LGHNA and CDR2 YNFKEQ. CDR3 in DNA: TGTGCCAGCAGCCCCCGCAGGGGCCAGTACTATGGCTACACCTTC. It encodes CASSPRRGQYYGYTF.

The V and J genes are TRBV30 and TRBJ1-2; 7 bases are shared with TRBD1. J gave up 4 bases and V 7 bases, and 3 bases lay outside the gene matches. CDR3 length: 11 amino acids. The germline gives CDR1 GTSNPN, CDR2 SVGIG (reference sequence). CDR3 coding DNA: TGTGCCTTGACAGGGATCTATGGCTACACCTTC. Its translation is CALTGIYGYTF. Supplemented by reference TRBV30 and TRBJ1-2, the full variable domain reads SQTIHQWPATLVQPVGSPLSLECTVEGTSNPNLYWYRQAAGRGLQLLFYSVGIGQISSEVPQNLSASRPQDRQFILSSKKLLLSDSGFYLCALTGIYGYTFGSGTRLTVV.

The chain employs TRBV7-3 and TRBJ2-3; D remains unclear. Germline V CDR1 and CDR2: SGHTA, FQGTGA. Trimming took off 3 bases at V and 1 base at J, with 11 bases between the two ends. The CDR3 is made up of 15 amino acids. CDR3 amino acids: CASSFAPTGTDTQYF. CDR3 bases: TGTGCCAGCAGCTTCGCCCCTACGGGCACAGATACGCAGTATTTT. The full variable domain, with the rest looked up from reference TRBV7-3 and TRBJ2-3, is GAGVSQTPSNKVTEKGKYVELRCDPISGHTALYWYRQSLGQGPEFLIYFQGTGAADDSGLPNDRFFAVRPEGSVSTLKIQRTERGDSAVYLCASSFAPTGTDTQYFGPGTRLTVL.

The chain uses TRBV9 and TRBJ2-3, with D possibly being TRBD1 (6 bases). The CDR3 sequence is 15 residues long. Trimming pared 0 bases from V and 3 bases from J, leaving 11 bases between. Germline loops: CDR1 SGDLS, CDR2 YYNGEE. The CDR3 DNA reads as TGTGCCAGCAGCGTAGAGGGGGTTGGAACAGATACGCAGTATTTT. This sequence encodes CASSVEGVGTDTQYF.

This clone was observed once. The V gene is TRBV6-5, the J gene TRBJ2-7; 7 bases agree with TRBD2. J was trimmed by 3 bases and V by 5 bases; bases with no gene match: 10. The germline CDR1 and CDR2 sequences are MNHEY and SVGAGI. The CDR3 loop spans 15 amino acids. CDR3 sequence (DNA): TGTGCCAGCAGTCCCTGGGGGGGGTCAGGCTACGAGCAGTACTTC. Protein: CASSPWGGSGYEQYF.

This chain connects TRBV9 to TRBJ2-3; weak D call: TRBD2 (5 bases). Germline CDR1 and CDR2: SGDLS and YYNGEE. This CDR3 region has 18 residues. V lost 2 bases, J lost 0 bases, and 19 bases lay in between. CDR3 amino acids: CASSVEGYRVASTDTQYF. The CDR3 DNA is TGTGCCAGCAGCGTTGAGGGTTATCGGGTCGCTAGCACAGATACGCAGTATTTT.

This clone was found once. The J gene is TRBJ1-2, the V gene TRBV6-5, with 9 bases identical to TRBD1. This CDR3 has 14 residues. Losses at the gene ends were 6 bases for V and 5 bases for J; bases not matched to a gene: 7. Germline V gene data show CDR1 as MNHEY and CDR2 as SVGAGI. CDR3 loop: CASSRNDRGYGYTF. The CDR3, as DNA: TGTGCCAGCAGCCGTAACGACAGGGGGTATGGCTACACCTTC.

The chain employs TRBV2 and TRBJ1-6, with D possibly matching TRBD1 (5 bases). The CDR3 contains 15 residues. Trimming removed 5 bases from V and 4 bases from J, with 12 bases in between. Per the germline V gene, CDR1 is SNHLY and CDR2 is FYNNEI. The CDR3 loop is CASSPGGLYNSPLHF. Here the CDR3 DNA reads TGTGCCAGCAGTCCGGGGGGGTTGTATAATTCACCCCTCCACTTT.

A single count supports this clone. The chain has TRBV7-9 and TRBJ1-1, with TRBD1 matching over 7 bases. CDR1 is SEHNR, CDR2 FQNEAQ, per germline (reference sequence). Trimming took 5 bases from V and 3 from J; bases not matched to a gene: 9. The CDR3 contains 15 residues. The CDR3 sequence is CASSPQRQGDTEAFF. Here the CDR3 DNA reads TGTGCCAGCAGCCCTCAGAGACAGGGCGACACTGAAGCTTTCTTT.